A single sample gave rise to the 12 T cell receptor beta chains below, sequenced in a study of T cells after yellow fever vaccination. One entry per CDR3 protein results from TCRdb running MiXCR on the 5' RACE reads. The sample records 250,000 to 350,000 distinct CDR3 sequences, approximately 10% being singletons. The starting material was CD4+ T cells sorted from PBMCs, obtained 5 days after the yellow fever booster vaccination. These receptors were collected from a young man who received the YFV17D yellow fever vaccine.

A few counts support this clonotype. The J gene is TRBJ1-2, the V gene TRBV28; tentative D call: TRBD1 (5 bases). CDR3 length equals 15 residues. V lost 7 bases and J lost 3, with 18 bases in between. The germline CDR1 and CDR2 sequences are MDHEN and SYDVKM. The CDR3 loop is CASIPGGSPHYGYTF. The CDR3 coding sequence is TGTGCCAGCATCCCCGGGGGGAGCCCACACTATGGCTACACCTTC.

This clonotype came up a few times. V gene TRBV20-1 combines with J gene TRBJ2-1; possible D gene TRBD1, 5 bases. The germline V gene has CDR1 DFQATT and CDR2 SNEGSKA (reference sequence). The CDR3 covers 13 residues. V gave up 5 bases and J gave up 8 bases, with 16 bases separating them. The CDR3 here is CSASNTQGHEQFF. DNA of the CDR3: TGCAGTGCTTCAAACACCCAGGGCCATGAGCAGTTCTTC.

The V gene is TRBV18, the J gene TRBJ1-1; possible D gene TRBD1, 6 bases. Germline CDR1 and CDR2: KGHSH and LQKENI. The CDR3 runs to 14 residues. Trimming pared 5 bases from V and 1 base from J, leaving 11 bases between. The CDR3 protein is CASSARQENTEAFF. The CDR3 DNA reads TGTGCCAGCTCAGCGCGACAGGAGAACACTGAAGCTTTCTTT.

The rearrangement links TRBV20-1 to TRBJ2-3, with 9 nucleotides matching TRBD1. CDR1 and CDR2 (germline): DFQATT, SNEGSKA (reference sequence). The V gene end was trimmed by 5 bases and the J gene end by 1 base; junction bases not matched to a gene: 4. The CDR3 spans 14 residues. The chain's CDR3 is CSAQRTGGTDTQYF. The CDR3 nucleotides are TGCAGTGCTCAAAGGACAGGGGGCACAGATACGCAGTATTTT.

This chain uses TRBV18 with TRBJ2-7; D gene unclear. This CDR3 spans 14 amino acids. Germline-derived CDR1 and CDR2 are KGHSH and LQKENI. V gave up 3 bases and J gave up 2 bases, with 11 bases separating them. The CDR3 coding sequence is TGTGCCAGCTCACCCGGCCAGGCAGCCTACGAGCAGTACGTC. This gives the protein CASSPGQAAYEQYV.

This clonotype showed up many times. V gene TRBV7-9 combines with J gene TRBJ2-5; D is undetermined. Trimming took off 7 bases at V and 5 bases at J, with 8 bases between the two ends. CDR1 and CDR2 (germline): SEHNR, FQNEAQ (reference sequence). The CDR3 contains 11 residues. In nucleotides, the CDR3 is TGTGCCAGCAACTCCGCGGAGACCCAGTACTTC. Encoded protein: CASNSAETQYF.

The rearrangement uses TRBV9 and TRBJ1-6, with TRBD1 as a possible D gene (5 bases). Trimming shortened V by 0 bases and J by 7 bases, and 11 bases separated the two germline ends. Germline V gives CDR1 SGDLS, CDR2 YYNGEE. CDR3 length equals 15 residues. The CDR3 DNA reads TGTGCCAGCAGCGTAGGAGGGGACGGGAATTCACCCCTCCACTTT. This sequence encodes CASSVGGDGNSPLHF.

The chain joins TRBV20-1 to TRBJ2-4; D remains ambiguous. V lost 5 bases, J lost 0 bases, and 11 bases lay in between. The germline gives CDR1 DFQATT, CDR2 SNEGSKA (reference sequence). The CDR3 is 14 residues long. The CDR3 spells CSAAPEPAKNIQYF. In DNA, the CDR3 is TGCAGTGCTGCACCGGAGCCAGCCAAAAACATTCAGTACTTC.

This clonotype was found a few times. This sequence joins TRBV7-9 and TRBJ2-2; 8 bases map to TRBD2. The J segment lost 5 bases and the V segment lost 5 bases, leaving 10 bases of the junction unmatched. Germline V gene sequence: CDR1 SEHNR, CDR2 FQNEAQ (reference sequence). The length of the CDR3 is 16 residues. In nucleotides, the CDR3 is TGTGCCAGCAGCATCGCGCTAGCGGGCATGACCGGGGAGCTGTTTTTT. Translated: CASSIALAGMTGELFF.

This clonotype was seen repeatedly, ten times or more. CDR3 nucleotide sequence: TGTGCCATCAGTGGGACGACAGGGGGTATAACTGAAGCTTTCTTT. Its translation: CAISGTTGGITEAFF. The chain employs TRBV10-3 and TRBJ1-1; 9 bases match TRBD1. CDR1 is ENHRY and CDR2 is SYGVKD in the germline V gene. V gave up 4 bases and J gave up 5 bases; unmatched junction bases: 8. The CDR3 is 15 amino acids.

This clonotype was counted many times. The chain couples TRBV6-2 or TRBV6-3 to TRBJ2-5, with 10 positions matching TRBD1. Germline trimming cut 6 bases from V and 5 bases from J; bases unmatched to any gene: 12. CDR3 length: 16 residues. The germline V gene encodes CDR1 MNHEY and CDR2 SVGEGT. The DNA for the CDR3 is TGTGCCAGCAGGGCACACGGGACAGGGGATTCGGAGACCCAGTACTTC. Amino acids: CASRAHGTGDSETQYF.

Only a few counts were recorded for this clonotype. The chain links TRBV5-1 to TRBJ2-6, with D uncertain. Germline loops: CDR1 SGHRS, CDR2 YFSETQ. With 4 bases removed from V and 4 bases from J, the gap between germline ends came to 12 bases. The CDR3 totals 15 residues. The CDR3 region has the DNA TGCGCCAGCAGCCCGGGCGCCCCCGGGGCCAACGTCCTGACTTTC. Protein: CASSPGAPGANVLTF. The full variable domain, with the rest looked up from reference TRBV5-1 and TRBJ2-6, is KAGVTQTPRYLIKTRGQQVTLSCSPISGHRSVSWYQQTPGQGLQFLFEYFSETQRNKGNFPGRFSGRQFSNSRSEMNVSTLELGDSALYLCASSPGAPGANVLTFGAGSRLTVL.